The present T cell receptor (beta chain) was sequenced within a study of cytomegalovirus exposure and HLA in healthy donors. CDR1 and CDR2 (germline): KGHSH, LQKENI. The V gene end was trimmed by 5 bases and the J gene end by 5 bases; junction bases not matched to a gene: 2. This CDR3 region has 13 residues. 13 Jbeta primers and 60 Vbeta primers were used for the PCR. Profiling relied on immunoSEQ multiplex PCR, and the TCRdb table lists in-frame clones only, not all of them. The sample shows around 110,000 clones, roughly two thirds of them seen only once. The chain employs TRBV18 and TRBJ2-1, with TRBD1 matching over 8 bases. The specimen was PBMCs. The sequence was obtained from a female donor in good health and CMV-seronegative. CDR3 protein: CASSTGQDNEQFF. The DNA of the CDR3 is TGTGCCAGCTCAACGGGACAGGACAATGAGCAGTTCTTC. Supplemented by reference TRBV18 and TRBJ2-1, the full variable domain reads NAGVMQNPRHLVRRRGQEARLRCSPMKGHSHVYWYRQLPEEGLKFMVYLQKENIIDESGMPKERFSAEFPKEGPSILRIQQVVRGDSAAYFCASSTGQDNEQFFGPGTRLTVL.